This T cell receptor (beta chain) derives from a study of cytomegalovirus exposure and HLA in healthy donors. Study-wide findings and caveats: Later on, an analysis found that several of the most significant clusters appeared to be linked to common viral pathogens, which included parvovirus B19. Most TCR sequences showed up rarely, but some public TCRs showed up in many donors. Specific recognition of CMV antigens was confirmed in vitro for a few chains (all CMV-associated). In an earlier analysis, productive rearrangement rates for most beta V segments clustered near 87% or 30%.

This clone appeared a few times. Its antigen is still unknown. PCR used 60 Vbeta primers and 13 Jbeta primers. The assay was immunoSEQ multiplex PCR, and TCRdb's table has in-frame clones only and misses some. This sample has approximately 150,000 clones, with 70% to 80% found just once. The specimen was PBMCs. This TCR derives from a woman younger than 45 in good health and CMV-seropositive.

The CDR3 loop reads CASRPRTGGPYEQYF. The CDR3 DNA is TGTGCCAGCAGGCCGCGGACAGGGGGCCCCTACGAGCAGTACTTC. J is TRBJ2-7 and V is TRBV28; 11 bases are shared with TRBD1. Trimming cost V 6 bases and J 2 bases; bases outside gene matches: 6. CDR1 is MDHEN and CDR2 is SYDVKM in the germline V gene. The CDR3 is 15 residues long. The full variable domain, rest sourced from reference TRBV28 and TRBJ2-7, is DVKVTQSSRYLVKRTGEKVFLECVQDMDHENMFWYRQDPGLGLRLIYFSYDVKMKEKGDIPEGYSVSREKKERFSLILESASTNQTSMYLCASRPRTGGPYEQYFGPGTRLTVT.